The entry below gives a single T cell receptor beta chain sequence along with its context. Its antigen remains unidentified. A mixed TRB-A/B primer pool amplified rearranged TRB by multiplex touch-down PCR. TCRdb reprocessed the multiplex PCR reads via MiXCR and lists one record per CDR3 protein. The sample lists 2,000 to 3,000 distinct CDR3 sequences, more than 60% occurring once. This sample stems from a study of T cell repertoires in aging, cancer and after chemotherapy. Germline loops: CDR1 SEHNR, CDR2 FQNEAQ (reference sequence). V gave up 0 bases and J gave up 0 bases, with 14 bases separating them. This CDR3 spans 17 amino acids. Study-level points and caveats: Loss of evenness, beyond lost richness, contributed to age-related TCR diversity decline in cancer patients.

Amplification of TCR beta used genomic DNA extracted from peripheral blood. V usage is TRBV7-9 and J usage is TRBJ1-1, with D possibly matching TRBD1 (6 bases). The TCR originated in a human donor with a solid tumor. The sequencing sample was made of blood. The CDR3: CASSLAPPGALNTEAFF. The DNA for the CDR3 is TGTGCCAGCAGCTTAGCCCCCCCAGGGGCCTTGAACACTGAAGCTTTCTTT.